A single sample gave rise to the 17 T cell receptor beta chains below, sequenced in a study of CD8+ T cells in alopecia areata. cDNA reverse transcribed from extracted RNA served as the sequencing template. Generated by immunoSEQ multiplex PCR, the TCRdb table keeps only in-frame clones and is missing some. The table has 95,000 to 150,000 clones, roughly 50% seen once. Sequencing was carried out using NKG2D-low CD8+ T cells sorted from blood. The source of these receptors is a human donor with alopecia areata.

This clone has just a few counts. The V and J genes are TRBV29-1 and TRBJ1-1, with D hard to call. The germline V gene encodes CDR1 SQVTM and CDR2 ANQGSEA. V lost 7 bases to trimming and J lost 0 bases, with 15 bases between them. The CDR3 has 14 amino acids. As DNA, the CDR3 is TGCAGCGCGCGGGGAAACATCATGAACACTGAAGCTTTCTTT. Protein product: CSARGNIMNTEAFF. Looking up the rest from reference TRBV29-1 and TRBJ1-1 gives the full variable domain: SAVISQKPSRDICQRGTSLTIQCQVDSQVTMMFWYRQQPGQSLTLIATANQGSEATYESGFVIDKFPISRPNLTFSTLTVSNMSPEDSSIYLCSARGNIMNTEAFFGQGTRLTVV.

The CDR3: CASSVSGGSTYEQYF. CDR3 bases: TGTGCCAGCAGCGTTAGCGGGGGGTCCACCTACGAGCAGTACTTC. The J gene is TRBJ2-7, the V gene TRBV9, with TRBD2 matching 10 bases. With V trimmed by 2 bases and J by 2 bases, 4 bases remained unmatched. The length of the CDR3 is 15 residues. Germline CDR1 SGDLS, CDR2 YYNGEE.

The table lists this clone with a few counts. At the DNA level, this CDR3 is encoded by other sequences in the same sample as well. The rearrangement uses TRBV27 and TRBJ1-2, with unresolved D. The CDR3 sequence is 11 residues long. Trimming took off 4 bases at V and 4 bases at J, with 4 bases between the two ends. Germline V lookup: CDR1 MNHEY, CDR2 SMNVEV (reference sequence). The CDR3 loop reads CASSSGYGYTF. The CDR3 DNA sequence: TGTGCCAGCAGTTCCGGCTATGGCTACACCTTC.

The chain is built from TRBV29-1 and TRBJ1-4; D is possibly TRBD1 (5 bases). Trimming removed 5 bases from V and 8 bases from J, with 21 bases in between. Germline V gives CDR1 SQVTM, CDR2 ANQGSEA. The CDR3 extends over 15 amino acids. The CDR3 DNA is TGCAGCGTTTCTGGAGGGGACGAGTTTTACGAAAAACTGTTTTTT. Translation gives CSVSGGDEFYEKLFF. Full variable domain (outside the CDR3, taken from reference TRBV29-1 and TRBJ1-4): SAVISQKPSRDICQRGTSLTIQCQVDSQVTMMFWYRQQPGQSLTLIATANQGSEATYESGFVIDKFPISRPNLTFSTLTVSNMSPEDSSIYLCSVSGGDEFYEKLFFGSGTQLSVL.

This clone was counted between two and nine times. This sequence joins TRBV29-1 and TRBJ2-1; D unclear. Germline V gives CDR1 SQVTM, CDR2 ANQGSEA. CDR3 length: 11 amino acids. V shed 7 bases and J shed 4 bases, with 8 bases lying between them. The CDR3 bases are TGCAGCGCCCCCTTTTACAATGAGCAGTTCTTC. Translation: CSAPFYNEQFF.

This clone has only a few counts. The junction departs from germline at one end; a sequencing error may be responsible. This sample also contains other DNA sequences that code for the same CDR3. The gene calls are TRBV14 and TRBJ2-1; the D is unclear. The CDR3 totals 11 residues. The V gene's germline CDR1 is SGHDN and CDR2 FVKESK. The CDR3: CASSPANEQFF. The DNA of the CDR3 is TGCGCCAGCAGCCCAGCCAATGAGCAGTTCTTC.

This clone was recorded once. J is TRBJ2-1 and V is TRBV29-1; unclear D gene. The CDR3 extends over 12 amino acids. V lost 5 bases and J lost 6, with 11 bases in between. Germline lookup yields CDR1 SQVTM and CDR2 ANQGSEA. The CDR3 protein is CSVTLGLNEQFF. The CDR3 bases are TGCAGCGTTACGCTGGGCCTCAATGAGCAGTTCTTC.

This clone turned up a few times. The chain carries TRBV4-2 and TRBJ2-2, with no clear D. Trimming pared 1 base from V and 5 bases from J, leaving 8 bases between. This CDR3 region has 14 residues. Germline lookup yields CDR1 LGHNA and CDR2 YNFKEQ. In DNA, the CDR3 is TGTGCCAGCAGCCAAGCCCGATCGACCGGGGAGCTGTTTTTT. As protein: CASSQARSTGELFF.

The V and J genes are TRBV2 and TRBJ1-2; D possibly corresponds to TRBD1 (5 bases). The germline V and J ends were trimmed by 6 bases and 2 bases, with 19 bases remaining between them. Per the germline V gene, CDR1 is SNHLY and CDR2 is FYNNEI. The CDR3 loop spans 16 amino acids. The CDR3 protein is CASSYGHGVPNYGYTF. DNA for the CDR3: TGTGCCAGCAGCTACGGACACGGCGTACCCAACTATGGCTACACCTTC.

The V gene is TRBV5-1, the J gene TRBJ2-2; unclear D gene. This CDR3 has 12 residues. Germline values: CDR1 SGHRS, CDR2 YFSETQ. Trimming shortened V by 4 bases and J by 5 bases, and 6 bases separated the two germline ends. The CDR3 reads CASSADTGELFF. The CDR3 DNA reads TGCGCCAGCAGCGCAGATACCGGGGAGCTGTTTTTT.

This clone was counted a few times. The chain combines TRBV5-1 with TRBJ1-6; no reliable D call. The CDR3 runs to 15 residues. Between the trimmed V and J ends, which lost 5 bases and 0 bases, there was a span of 9 bases. In germline, CDR1 is SGHRS, CDR2 YFSETQ. As DNA, the CDR3 is TGCGCCAGCAGAAAACGGAGCTCCTATAATTCACCCCTCCACTTT. Translating gives CASRKRSSYNSPLHF.

The chain couples TRBV5-1 to TRBJ2-3, with a possible D match to TRBD1 (6 bases). In germline, CDR1 is SGHRS, CDR2 YFSETQ. The CDR3 covers 14 residues. V lost 1 base to trimming and J lost 3 bases, with 9 bases between them. CDR3 loop: CASSLRGGTDTQYF. As DNA, the CDR3 is TGCGCCAGCAGCTTGCGAGGGGGAACAGATACGCAGTATTTT.

The chain employs TRBV27 and TRBJ1-5; D gene uncertain. The length of the CDR3 is 16 residues. The ends were cut back, 6 bases at V and 1 base at J, with 16 bases in the middle. Germline-derived CDR1 and CDR2 are MNHEY and SMNVEV (reference sequence). The CDR3 nucleotides read TGTGCCAGCAGCAAGGGCGGCCAGTTCAGCAATCAGCCCCAGCATTTT. Translation: CASSKGGQFSNQPQHF.

This clone occurred a few times. J is TRBJ2-2 and V is TRBV29-1; D may be TRBD1 (6 bases). Germline V gene lookup returns CDR1 SQVTM and CDR2 ANQGSEA. CDR3 size: 15 residues. The ends were cut back, 4 bases at V and 1 base at J, with 13 bases in the middle. The DNA for the CDR3 is TGCAGCGTTGGGGGGCCGTGGGAGAACACCGGGGAGCTGTTTTTT. Its translation is CSVGGPWENTGELFF.

The V gene is TRBV5-1, the J gene TRBJ2-3; 10 bases align to TRBD2. Trimming cost V 2 bases and J 4 bases; bases outside gene matches: 10. The CDR3 contains 17 residues. Germline CDR1 SGHRS, CDR2 YFSETQ. CDR3 residues: CASSLATGTSVPDTQYF. CDR3 DNA sequence: TGCGCCAGCAGCTTAGCCACCGGGACTAGCGTCCCAGATACGCAGTATTTT.

CDR3 region: CSVDSGGNQPQHF. The CDR3 DNA reads TGCAGCGTTGACAGTGGAGGCAATCAGCCCCAGCATTTT. The V and J genes are TRBV29-1 and TRBJ1-5; D gene unclear. V lost 3 bases and J 2 bases, leaving 8 bases between the germline ends. This CDR3 is 13 amino acids long. CDR1 SQVTM and CDR2 ANQGSEA come from the germline V gene.

V and J are TRBV11-2 and TRBJ2-5; tentative D call: TRBD1 (6 bases). Trimming shortened V by 5 bases and J by 5 bases, and 15 bases separated the two germline ends. The CDR3 length is 14 residues. The V gene's germline CDR1 is SGHAT and CDR2 FQNNGV. The chain's CDR3 is CASSDGHQGETQYF. The DNA for the CDR3 is TGTGCCAGCAGCGACGGACACCAGGGGGAGACCCAGTACTTC.